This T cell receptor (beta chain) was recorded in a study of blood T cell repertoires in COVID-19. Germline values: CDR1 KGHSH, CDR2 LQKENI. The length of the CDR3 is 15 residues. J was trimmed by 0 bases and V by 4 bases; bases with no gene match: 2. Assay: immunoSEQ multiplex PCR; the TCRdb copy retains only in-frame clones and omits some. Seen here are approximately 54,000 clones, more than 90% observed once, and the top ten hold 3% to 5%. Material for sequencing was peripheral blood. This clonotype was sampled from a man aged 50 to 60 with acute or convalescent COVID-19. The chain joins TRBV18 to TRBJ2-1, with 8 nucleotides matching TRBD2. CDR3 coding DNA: TGTGCCAGCTCACTCAGCGGGAGCTCCTACAATGAGCAGTTCTTC. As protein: CASSLSGSSYNEQFF. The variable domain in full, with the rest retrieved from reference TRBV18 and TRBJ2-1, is NAGVMQNPRHLVRRRGQEARLRCSPMKGHSHVYWYRQLPEEGLKFMVYLQKENIIDESGMPKERFSAEFPKEGPSILRIQQVVRGDSAAYFCASSLSGSSYNEQFFGPGTRLTVL.